The 21 T cell receptor beta chains reported below all come from one sample, sequenced in a study of blood T cell repertoires in COVID-19. Sequenced by immunoSEQ multiplex PCR; TCRdb stores in-frame clones only, minus some. The sample lists around 250,000 clones; around 84% were seen once. Sequenced sample: PBMCs or T cells enriched from blood (not recorded which). Every receptor here comes from a man aged 25-45 years with acute COVID-19.

The V and J genes are TRBV6-1 and TRBJ1-5; possibly TRBD1 for D (5 bases). Germline values: CDR1 MNHNS, CDR2 SASEGT. This CDR3 region has 15 residues. V lost 1 base and J lost 1, with 8 bases in between. CDR3 in DNA: TGTGCCAGCAGTGAAGTTGCAGGGAGCAATCAGCCCCAGCATTTT. It is translated as CASSEVAGSNQPQHF.

The CDR3 region has the DNA TGCGCCAGCAGCCTGTCCGGGACACCGAACACTGAAGCTTTCTTT. Protein product: CASSLSGTPNTEAFF. This chain joins TRBV5-1 and TRBJ1-1, with D tentatively TRBD1 (6 bases). The CDR3 runs 15 residues. V was cut by 4 bases and J by 1 base, with 14 bases left in between. Looked up from germline, CDR1 is SGHRS and CDR2 is YFSETQ. Based on the CDR3 plus reference TRBV5-1 and TRBJ1-1, the full variable domain is KAGVTQTPRYLIKTRGQQVTLSCSPISGHRSVSWYQQTPGQGLQFLFEYFSETQRNKGNFPGRFSGRQFSNSRSEMNVSTLELGDSALYLCASSLSGTPNTEAFFGQGTRLTVV.

This rearrangement joins TRBV5-6 to TRBJ2-2, with D possibly TRBD2 on 6 matching bases. Germline V CDR1 and CDR2: SGHDT, YYEEEE. This CDR3 has 17 residues. Trimming took off 1 base at V and 6 bases at J, with 19 bases between the two ends. CDR3 amino acids: CASSLQRTAGFAGELFF. The CDR3 DNA reads TGTGCCAGCAGCTTGCAGCGGACTGCGGGGTTTGCCGGGGAGCTGTTTTTT.

The chain has TRBV15 and TRBJ1-2; TRBD1 agrees at 10 bases. The CDR3 runs 15 residues. The V gene end was trimmed by 3 bases and the J gene end by 8 bases; junction bases not matched to a gene: 9. Germline V gene lookup returns CDR1 LNHNV and CDR2 YYDKDF (reference sequence). The CDR3 is CATSRAGTGVEGYTF. CDR3 DNA sequence: TGTGCCACCAGCAGGGCCGGGACAGGGGTCGAAGGCTACACCTTC.

V gene TRBV18 combines with J gene TRBJ2-7; no firm D call. The CDR3 has 11 residues. The V gene lost 2 bases and the J gene lost 6 bases, with 5 bases spanning the gap. Germline V gene data show CDR1 as KGHSH and CDR2 as LQKENI. CDR3 sequence: CASSPDFEQYV. The CDR3 nucleotides are TGTGCCAGCTCACCAGACTTCGAGCAGTACGTC.

In its sample, this clone was seen once. The chain joins TRBV19 to TRBJ2-5; 9 bases map to TRBD1. The CDR3 has 13 residues. The junction had 1 base not matched to a gene; V was cut back by 4 bases and J by 4 bases. Germline V lookup: CDR1 LNHDA, CDR2 SQIVND (reference sequence). CDR3: CASSKDRGETQYF. The CDR3 DNA reads as TGTGCCAGTAGTAAGGACAGGGGAGAGACCCAGTACTTC. Supplemented by reference TRBV19 and TRBJ2-5, the full variable domain reads DGGITQSPKYLFRKEGQNVTLSCEQNLNHDAMYWYRQDPGQGLRLIYYSQIVNDFQKGDIAEGYSVSREKKESFPLTVTSAQKNPTAFYLCASSKDRGETQYFGPGTRLLVL.

V is TRBV2 and J is TRBJ1-6; D gene ambiguous. The CDR3 contains 16 residues. The germline V and J ends were trimmed by 2 bases and 0 bases, with 8 bases remaining between them. The germline V gene has CDR1 SNHLY and CDR2 FYNNEI. CDR3 DNA: TGTGCCAGCAGTGAAACGATACTCTCCTATAATTCACCCCTCCACTTT. The encoded protein is CASSETILSYNSPLHF.

The chain combines TRBV29-1 with TRBJ2-2; D uncertain. The V and J ends lost 4 bases and 3 bases respectively, with 15 bases between them. This CDR3 spans 15 amino acids. CDR1 and CDR2 from the germline V gene are SQVTM and ANQGSEA. The CDR3 reads CSVVDGTRYTGELFF. The CDR3 DNA is TGCAGCGTTGTCGATGGCACGAGGTACACCGGGGAGCTGTTTTTT.

CDR3 region: CASSLGRGLRETQYF. The CDR3 DNA reads TGTGCCAGCAGTTTGGGGCGGGGGTTACGGGAGACCCAGTACTTC. The chain uses TRBV28 and TRBJ2-5; 7 positions match TRBD2. CDR3 length: 15 amino acids. Germline V lookup: CDR1 MDHEN, CDR2 SYDVKM. J was trimmed by 5 bases and V by 3 bases; bases with no gene match: 9. The entire variable domain, with the rest obtained from reference TRBV28 and TRBJ2-5, is as follows: DVKVTQSSRYLVKRTGEKVFLECVQDMDHENMFWYRQDPGLGLRLIYFSYDVKMKEKGDIPEGYSVSREKKERFSLILESASTNQTSMYLCASSLGRGLRETQYFGPGTRLLVL.

V gene TRBV5-4 combines with J gene TRBJ1-2; 9 nucleotides align to TRBD1. The junction had 5 bases not matched to a gene; V was cut back by 2 bases and J by 0 bases. From germline, CDR1 is SGHNT and CDR2 YYREEE (reference sequence). This CDR3 spans 16 amino acids. CDR3 in DNA: TGTGCCAGCAGCTTCGGACAGGGGAGAGCTAACTATGGCTACACCTTC. It codes for CASSFGQGRANYGYTF. Full variable domain (missing parts from reference TRBV5-4 and TRBJ1-2): ETGVTQSPTHLIKTRGQQVTLRCSSQSGHNTVSWYQQALGQGPQFIFQYYREEENGRGNFPPRFSGLQFPNYSSELNVNALELDDSALYLCASSFGQGRANYGYTFGSGTRLTVV.

The CDR3 protein is CASSVGSGFVLSTDTQYF. CDR3 DNA: TGTGCCAGCAGCGTAGGTTCGGGATTTGTATTGAGCACAGATACGCAGTATTTT. This chain joins TRBV9 and TRBJ2-3, with a possible D match to TRBD2 (5 bases). Trimming cost V 0 bases and J 0 bases, with 17 bases left between them. Per the germline V gene, CDR1 is SGDLS and CDR2 is YYNGEE. The length of the CDR3 is 18 residues.

V usage is TRBV5-1 and J usage is TRBJ2-7; 10 nucleotides match TRBD2. This CDR3 is 16 amino acids long. CDR1 is SGHRS and CDR2 is YFSETQ in the germline V gene. The chain's CDR3 is CASSLGASGSSYEQYV. Here the CDR3 DNA reads TGTGCCAGCAGCTTGGGAGCTAGCGGGAGCTCCTACGAGCAGTACGTC.

This chain links TRBV2 with TRBJ1-6; D not certain. Trimming left V 3 bases short and J 9 bases short, with 12 bases between. The CDR3 runs to 14 residues. Germline V gene lookup returns CDR1 SNHLY and CDR2 FYNNEI. The CDR3, as DNA: TGTGCCAGCAGTGATCAATTGACAAGTTCACCCCTCCACTTT. Translating gives CASSDQLTSSPLHF.

The chain links TRBV2 to TRBJ2-1, with a possible D match to TRBD2 (5 bases). The germline CDR1 and CDR2 sequences are SNHLY and FYNNEI. This CDR3 has 15 residues. V lost 7 bases to trimming and J lost 3 bases, with 16 bases between them. CDR3 bases: TGTGCCAGCAAAGGGTCGAGAGGGAACTACAATGAGCAGTTCTTC. This encodes CASKGSRGNYNEQFF.

The V and J genes are TRBV6-1 and TRBJ1-2; D is possibly TRBD1 (5 bases). V shed 3 bases and J shed 8 bases, with 16 bases lying between them. Germline loops: CDR1 MNHNS, CDR2 SASEGT. The CDR3 contains 14 residues. In DNA, the CDR3 is TGTGCCAGCAGTGAGGAGGAGGGGCGAGGGGGCTACACCTTC. Translation: CASSEEEGRGGYTF.

The CDR3 DNA follows: TGTGCCAGTAGTATCATGGGAGACACCGGGGAGCTGTTTTTT. Protein sequence: CASSIMGDTGELFF. This chain links TRBV19 with TRBJ2-2; weak D call: TRBD2 (5 bases). V was pared by 3 bases and J by 3 bases, with 8 bases between. CDR1 and CDR2 from the germline V gene are LNHDA and SQIVND (reference sequence). The CDR3 sequence is 14 residues long.

The V and J genes are TRBV19 and TRBJ1-5; TRBD1 matches 7 bases. CDR1 is LNHDA and CDR2 is SQIVND in the germline V gene (reference sequence). The CDR3 extends over 13 amino acids. V was pared by 5 bases and J by 9 bases, with 7 bases of the junction left unmatched. The CDR3: CASSDRAETPQHF. The CDR3 nucleotides are TGTGCCAGTAGTGACAGGGCTGAAACGCCCCAGCATTTT.

This sequence joins TRBV3-1 (or the pseudogene TRBV3-2) and TRBJ1-2; D is unclear. This CDR3 is built from 12 residues. The germline CDR1 and CDR2 sequences are LGHDT and YNNKEL (reference sequence). V lost 3 bases and J lost 8, with 10 bases in between. The CDR3 loop reads CASSQSRVGYTF. For the CDR3, the DNA is TGTGCCAGCAGCCAGTCCCGGGTGGGCTACACCTTC.

Concerning this clone: The sample carries other DNA sequences with the same CDR3. The chain couples TRBV15 to TRBJ1-1; D call uncertain. Trimming shortened V by 0 bases and J by 2 bases, and 10 bases separated the two germline ends. The CDR3 spans 15 residues. Germline values: CDR1 LNHNV, CDR2 YYDKDF (reference sequence). CDR3 loop: CATSRELQPNTEAFF. CDR3 nucleotides: TGTGCCACCAGCAGAGAGCTACAGCCTAACACTGAAGCTTTCTTT.

This clone appeared a few times. The chain links TRBV3-1 (or the pseudogene TRBV3-2) to TRBJ2-1; D might be TRBD1 (5 bases). The CDR3 runs to 13 residues. Deletions cut 1 base from V and 5 bases from J, with 6 bases between. Germline assignment: CDR1 LGHDT and CDR2 YNNKEL (reference sequence). CDR3 in amino acids: CASSQARDNEQFF. The CDR3 bases are TGTGCCAGCAGCCAAGCCAGGGACAATGAGCAGTTCTTC.

The chain recombines TRBV24-1 with TRBJ2-1; 7 bases line up with TRBD2. The germline CDR1 and CDR2 sequences are KGHDR and SFDVKD. J lost 5 bases, V lost 5 bases, and 8 bases had no gene match. The length of the CDR3 is 15 residues. The CDR3 spells CATSGGGSFDNEQFF. CDR3 sequence (DNA): TGTGCCACCAGTGGTGGCGGGAGTTTCGACAATGAGCAGTTCTTC.